A single sample is the source of the 3 T cell receptor beta chains below, sequenced in a study of CD8 T cells in Susac syndrome. The RNA input was roughly 0.45 to 1 ug, and it was reverse transcribed with random hexamers. Using its own MiXCR run on the immunoSEQ multiplex PCR reads, TCRdb lists one record per CDR3 protein. The sample comprises 150,000 to 200,000 distinct CDR3 sequences, about 94% of which are singletons, and approximately 0.1% rests with the top ten. Source material: CD4+ T cells from PBMCs. The receptors were gathered from a human donor with Susac syndrome.

The CDR3 is CASRPRGAPYEQYF. The CDR3 nucleotides read TGTGCCAGCAGACCTCGGGGGGCCCCCTACGAGCAGTACTTC. This chain uses TRBV27 with TRBJ2-7, with D possibly TRBD2 on 7 matching bases. V gave up 6 bases and J gave up 2 bases, with 14 bases separating them. Looked up from germline, CDR1 is MNHEY and CDR2 is SMNVEV (reference sequence). The CDR3 contains 14 residues.

J is TRBJ2-5 and V is TRBV12-3 or TRBV12-4, with 10 bases identical to TRBD1. The trim removed 6 bases at V and 5 bases at J, leaving 6 bases unmatched. CDR3 length: 14 residues. The CDR3 region has the DNA TGTGCCAGCAGGGAGACAGGGGGCATCGAGACCCAGTACTTC. It yields the protein CASRETGGIETQYF.

To note about this clonotype: One end of the junction fails to match germline, which may point to a read error. This sequence joins TRBV30 and TRBJ2-1; TRBD2 matches 8 bases. The V gene's germline CDR1 is GTSNPN and CDR2 SVGIG (reference sequence). The CDR3 is made up of 17 amino acids. The CDR3 DNA follows: TGTGCCTGGAGTGTACTCAGCGGGGGCCTCCTCATAAATGGGCAGTTCTTC. This encodes CAWSVLSGGLLINGQFF.